The entry below gives a single T cell receptor (beta chain) sequence along with its context. Its antigen is not known. The germline gives CDR1 MDHEN, CDR2 SYDVKM. The CDR3 runs 16 residues. The ends were cut back, 6 bases at V and 3 bases at J, with 20 bases in the middle. The sample belongs to a study of cytomegalovirus exposure and HLA in healthy donors. Study-level information: Early released data comprised tens of millions of unique TCRs from HLA-typed donors. Falling in the Caucasian-associated ancestry cluster were 80% to 85% of under 500 genotyped donors.

Primers included in the PCR were 60 Vbeta and 13 Jbeta primers. The repertoire was sequenced with immunoSEQ multiplex PCR; TCRdb's copy has only in-frame clones and lacks some. The sample has under 200,000 clones; 68% are singletons. Whole-study findings and limits: Analyzed later, association rates of TCRs varied across HLA loci, with DRB1 most and HLA-C fewest. In a later analysis, an Asian-associated ancestry cluster reportedly showed fewer N-insertions than the approximately 700-donor mean.

The material sequenced was PBMCs. V is TRBV28 and J is TRBJ1-2; maybe TRBD1 (6 bases). The source of this sequence is a woman aged 40 to 50 in good health and CMV-seropositive. The CDR3 loop reads CASSYPPGDADYGYTF. For the CDR3, the DNA is TGTGCCAGCAGCTACCCCCCAGGGGATGCTGACTATGGCTACACCTTC.